The rows below give T cell receptor beta chains drawn from one sample of a study of cytomegalovirus exposure and HLA in healthy donors. TCRdb's table, derived via immunoSEQ multiplex PCR, lists solely in-frame clones and lacks some. This table has about 120,000 clones, under 20% appearing once. The sample comprised PBMCs. The receptors originated from a female donor in good health and CMV-seropositive. Each CDR3 is given with its conserved first and last residue. A D gene is named only where the DNA matches it firmly. Part of the rows lack a size; the others show once, few, many or a class for expanded clones.

>16|-|few|TRBV7-2|TRBJ2-1
CASSSSFAGYRNEQFF
TGTGCCAGCAGCTCGTCGTTTGCGGGATACCGCAATGAGCAGTTCTTC
>15|TRBD1|-|TRBV6-6|TRBJ2-2
CASSAQGAGTGELFF
TGTGCCAGCAGCGCACAGGGGGCGGGCACCGGGGAGCTGTTTTTT
>13|TRBD2|few|TRBV4-1|TRBJ2-1
CASRGGGYNEQFF
TGCGCCAGCAGGGGCGGGGGATACAATGAGCAGTTCTTC
>15|TRBD1|-|TRBV19|TRBJ1-5
CASTETGDSNQPQHF
TGTGCCAGTACCGAGACAGGGGACTCCAATCAGCCCCAGCATTTT
>14|TRBD1|-|TRBV9|TRBJ2-1
CASSVGDRVNEQFF
TGTGCCAGCAGCGTAGGAGACAGGGTTAATGAGCAGTTCTTC
>16|-|few|TRBV1|TRBJ2-1
CTSSQDVASVYNEQFF
TGCACCAGCAGCCAAGATGTTGCTAGCGTATACAATGAGCAGTTCTTC
>13|-|few|TRBV7-6|TRBJ1-5
CASSLARNQPQHF
TGTGCCAGCAGCTTAGCGAGGAATCAGCCCCAGCATTTT
>14|-|-|TRBV1|TRBJ2-5
CTSSPTGVQETQYF
TGCACCAGCAGCCCAACGGGGGTACAAGAGACCCAGTACTTC
>15|TRBD2|-|TRBV14|TRBJ2-7
CASSPWAGELYEQYF
TGTGCCAGCAGTCCCTGGGCGGGAGAGTTGTACGAGCAGTACTTC
>14|TRBD2|-|TRBV6-5|TRBJ2-7
CASSSTGGFYEQYF
TGTGCCAGCAGTTCAACGGGGGGTTTCTACGAGCAGTACTTC
>13|-|few|TRBV6-6|TRBJ2-1
CASSRQVGQEQFF
TGTGCCAGCAGTCGACAGGTAGGGCAAGAGCAGTTCTTC
>13|TRBD1|few|TRBV6-6|TRBJ1-5
CASTDRVNQPQHF
TGTGCCAGCACCGACAGGGTAAATCAGCCCCAGCATTTT